The 29 T cell receptor beta chains below all came from one sample that was sequenced in a study of regulatory T cells in long-lasting Graves disease. Building the TCR beta libraries relied on iRepertoire HTBI primers, and CDR3 regions underwent Arm-PCR. TCRdb reprocessed the multiplex PCR reads via MiXCR and lists one record per CDR3 protein. Of 300,000 to 500,000 distinct CDR3 sequences listed, around 20% are singletons. Described time point: persistent/refractory GD, antithyroid drugs over 5 years with positive TRAb. The TCR library used RNA extracted from PBMCs. The specimen was peripheral blood mononuclear cells (PBMCs), collected when the disease was refractory, from a patient treated with antithyroid drugs. These TCRs come from a female donor with Graves disease.

The sample holds many counts of this clonotype. Here the CDR3 reads CASSLSGGWNTEAFF. CDR3 nucleotides: TGTGCCAGCAGTTTATCGGGGGGGTGGAACACTGAAGCTTTCTTT. V gene TRBV27 combines with J gene TRBJ1-1, with D possibly TRBD1 on 5 matching bases. V lost 0 bases, J lost 1 base, and 9 bases lay in between. The CDR3 is 15 amino acids. CDR1 is MNHEY and CDR2 is SMNVEV in the germline V gene (reference sequence).

This chain joins TRBV28 and TRBJ2-2; 8 bases are shared with TRBD2. The CDR3 has 16 amino acids. Trimming removed 6 bases from V and 5 bases from J; junction bases left unmatched: 11. From germline, CDR1 is MDHEN and CDR2 SYDVKM. The CDR3: CASSPLSGSYTGELFF. DNA of the CDR3: TGTGCCAGCAGCCCCCTCAGCGGGAGCTATACCGGGGAGCTGTTTTTT.

This clonotype occurred many times. J is TRBJ2-5 and V is TRBV30, with D hard to call. Germline values: CDR1 GTSNPN, CDR2 SVGIG (reference sequence). This CDR3 has 13 amino acids. The V gene lost 3 bases and the J gene lost 4 bases, with 12 bases spanning the gap. The CDR3, as DNA: TGTGCCTGGAGACCAACGTTCCGAGAGACCCAGTACTTC. It encodes CAWRPTFRETQYF.

The J gene is TRBJ2-2, the V gene TRBV19; D may be TRBD2 (6 bases). This CDR3 contains 18 residues. V was trimmed by 6 bases and J by 1 base, leaving 21 bases between them. Germline-derived CDR1 and CDR2 are LNHDA and SQIVND (reference sequence). CDR3 region: CASSSTGVAAENTGELFF. CDR3 in DNA: TGTGCCAGTAGCTCGACGGGGGTAGCGGCCGAGAACACCGGGGAGCTGTTTTTT.

The rearrangement uses TRBV19 and TRBJ2-7; 9 bases map to TRBD1. The CDR3 extends over 15 amino acids. J was trimmed by 4 bases and V by 6 bases; bases with no gene match: 10. The germline V gene has CDR1 LNHDA and CDR2 SQIVND (reference sequence). CDR3 in amino acids: CASSTSGQGIYEQYF. In DNA, the CDR3 is TGTGCCAGTAGCACCTCGGGACAGGGTATTTACGAGCAGTACTTC.

In its sample, this clonotype was seen many times. V is TRBV12-3 or TRBV12-4 and J is TRBJ2-7; 7 positions agree with TRBD1. The V gene end was trimmed by 5 bases and the J gene end by 4 bases; junction bases not matched to a gene: 5. The CDR3 covers 13 residues. The CDR3 reads CASSPRQGYEQYF. In DNA form, the CDR3 reads TGTGCCAGCAGTCCCCGACAGGGATACGAGCAGTACTTC.

This clonotype was recorded a few times. The chain's CDR3 is CASGLGRNTGELFF. The CDR3 DNA sequence: TGTGCTAGTGGTTTGGGCCGGAACACCGGGGAGCTGTTTTTT. The V gene is TRBV12-5, the J gene TRBJ2-2; D remains ambiguous. Per germline, CDR1 LGHNT and CDR2 FRNRAP. V gave up 1 base and J gave up 1 base, with 4 bases separating them. This CDR3 has 14 amino acids.

The rearrangement joins TRBV4-3 to TRBJ2-5, with D tentatively TRBD1 (6 bases). The length of the CDR3 is 18 residues. Germline assignment: CDR1 LGHNA and CDR2 YSLEER. V was cut by 0 bases and J by 0 bases, with 17 bases left in between. CDR3 loop: CASSQDWSFQGNQETQYF. CDR3 nucleotide sequence: TGCGCCAGCAGCCAAGACTGGAGCTTCCAGGGGAACCAAGAGACCCAGTACTTC.

V is TRBV9 and J is TRBJ2-7, with TRBD1 matching 10 bases. CDR1 and CDR2 from the germline V gene are SGDLS and YYNGEE. With 4 bases clipped from V and 6 bases from J, the junction kept 7 bases outside the gene matches. CDR3 length: 14 amino acids. CDR3 bases: TGTGCCAGCAGCCCCAGGACAGGGGGTAGCGAGCAGTACTTC. Translation: CASSPRTGGSEQYF.

In its sample, this clonotype was seen many times. In DNA, the CDR3 is TGTGCCAGCAGTGATACCGGGACAGGCTCTGGCTACACCTTC. Protein: CASSDTGTGSGYTF. The chain links TRBV6-1 to TRBJ1-2; 8 bases are a match to TRBD1. This CDR3 has 14 residues. The V gene's germline CDR1 is MNHNS and CDR2 SASEGT. Losses at the gene ends were 3 bases for V and 7 bases for J; bases not matched to a gene: 7.

This clonotype was counted at least ten times. The rearrangement uses TRBV2 and TRBJ1-1; perhaps TRBD1 as D (5 bases). This CDR3 spans 15 amino acids. The ends were cut back, 6 bases at V and 4 bases at J, with 18 bases in the middle. In germline, CDR1 is SNHLY, CDR2 FYNNEI. The CDR3 region is CASRMSTEWVTEAFF. In nucleotides, the CDR3 is TGTGCCAGCAGGATGTCGACAGAGTGGGTCACTGAAGCTTTCTTT.

V and J are TRBV6-1 and TRBJ2-4; D possibly corresponds to TRBD1 (5 bases). Per the germline V gene, CDR1 is MNHNS and CDR2 is SASEGT. The V end was cut by 7 bases, the J end by 8 bases, with 18 bases between. This CDR3 region has 14 residues. As DNA, the CDR3 is TGTGCCAGCAAAGATGACAGCCCGGCCGACATTCAGTACTTC. It encodes CASKDDSPADIQYF.

There are a few counts of this clonotype. V gene TRBV15 combines with J gene TRBJ2-7, with D perhaps assigned TRBD1 or TRBD2 (5 bases each). Germline V gene data show CDR1 as LNHNV and CDR2 as YYDKDF (reference sequence). CDR3 length: 14 residues. V was shortened by 3 bases and J by 3 bases, with 12 bases between the two germline ends. The CDR3 loop reads CATSSGTRGYEQYF. The CDR3 DNA is TGTGCCACCAGCAGCGGGACCCGGGGCTACGAGCAGTACTTC.

This clonotype was counted ten times or more. The V gene is TRBV7-8, the J gene TRBJ2-5; possible D gene TRBD1, 6 bases. The CDR3 extends over 15 amino acids. The germline V and J ends were trimmed by 1 base and 4 bases, with 13 bases remaining between them. Germline V gene sequence: CDR1 SGHVS, CDR2 FQNEAQ. This chain's CDR3 is CASSLVSSGAETQYF. The CDR3 region has the DNA TGTGCCAGCAGCTTAGTTTCATCAGGGGCAGAGACCCAGTACTTC.

At least ten counts were recorded for this clonotype. The V call is TRBV12-3 or TRBV12-4, the J call TRBJ2-5; D not resolved. V shed 3 bases and J shed 5 bases, with 10 bases lying between them. The CDR3 totals 13 residues. This chain's CDR3 is CASSLMGSETQYF. The DNA of the CDR3 is TGTGCCAGCAGTTTGATGGGGTCGGAGACCCAGTACTTC.

Many counts were recorded for this clonotype. V is TRBV7-2 and J is TRBJ2-2; D possibly corresponds to TRBD2 (5 bases). The CDR3 is 15 amino acids. Per the germline V gene, CDR1 is SGHTA and CDR2 is FQGNSA. V was cut by 1 base and J by 4 bases, with 10 bases left in between. The CDR3: CASSLGGRGTGELFF. For the CDR3, the DNA is TGTGCCAGCAGCTTAGGCGGTCGGGGCACCGGGGAGCTGTTTTTT.

For the CDR3, the DNA is TGTGCCAGCAGGGGGTTTACAGGGAATATCTACGAGCAGTACTTC. Translating gives CASRGFTGNIYEQYF. The J gene is TRBJ2-7, the V gene TRBV27, with D tentatively TRBD1 (6 bases). CDR1 is MNHEY, CDR2 SMNVEV, per germline (reference sequence). V was clipped by 6 bases and J by 3 bases, with 18 bases between them. This CDR3 comprises 15 residues.

Here the CDR3 reads CASSLRGPYTQYF. In nucleotides, the CDR3 is TGTGCCAGCAGCTTACGAGGGCCGTATACGCAGTATTTT. This chain links TRBV11-1 with TRBJ2-3; possible D gene TRBD2, 5 bases. CDR1 and CDR2 from the germline V gene are SGHAT and FQDESV (reference sequence). The CDR3 has 13 amino acids. With 2 bases removed from V and 7 bases from J, the gap between germline ends came to 10 bases.

The genes are TRBV28 and TRBJ2-7; 8 bases map to TRBD1. The V gene's germline CDR1 is MDHEN and CDR2 SYDVKM. The CDR3 has 14 amino acids. Trimming at V came to 2 bases and at J to 5 bases, leaving 5 bases not matched to a gene. The CDR3 DNA sequence: TGTGCCAGCAGTTTAACAGGGGGGATGGACGAGCAGTACTTC. It is translated as CASSLTGGMDEQYF.

This clonotype was detected only a few times. The chain carries TRBV20-1 and TRBJ1-1, with D unresolved. Trimming pared 5 bases from V and 2 bases from J, leaving 6 bases between. Germline CDR1 and CDR2: DFQATT and SNEGSKA (reference sequence). This CDR3 is 11 amino acids long. The CDR3 nucleotides read TGCAGTGCTCAATATAACACTGAAGCTTTCTTT. The encoded protein is CSAQYNTEAFF.

V and J are TRBV7-9 and TRBJ2-7; tentative D call: TRBD2 (5 bases). V shed 5 bases and J shed 5 bases, with 10 bases lying between them. This CDR3 spans 12 amino acids. CDR1 SEHNR and CDR2 FQNEAQ come from the germline V gene (reference sequence). The CDR3 here is CASSHGDHEQYF. The CDR3 coding sequence is TGTGCCAGCAGCCACGGGGATCACGAGCAGTACTTC.

J is TRBJ2-6 and V is TRBV10-3; no definite D call. This CDR3 is built from 16 residues. Per germline, CDR1 ENHRY and CDR2 SYGVKD. Trimming took 4 bases from V and 0 from J, leaving 10 bases between them. CDR3 sequence: CAISASRSSGANVLTF. The CDR3 DNA sequence: TGTGCCATCAGTGCATCGAGGTCCTCTGGGGCCAACGTCCTGACTTTC.

This clonotype was seen repeatedly, ten times or more. It may be a read error: a sequence one base away is much more abundant. The CDR3 loop is CASSWDSYEQYF. CDR3 coding DNA: TGTGCCAGCAGCTGGGACAGCTACGAGCAGTACTTC. This rearrangement joins TRBV5-1 to TRBJ2-7; 7 positions agree with TRBD1. CDR3 length equals 12 residues. The V gene's germline CDR1 is SGHRS and CDR2 YFSETQ.

This clonotype was counted ten times or more. The chain links TRBV29-1 to TRBJ2-5; 15 bases agree with TRBD2. From germline, CDR1 is SQVTM and CDR2 ANQGSEA. Germline trimming cut 3 bases from V and 4 bases from J; bases unmatched to any gene: 3. This CDR3 comprises 15 residues. CDR3 DNA: TGCAGCGTTGACGGACTAGCGGGAGGGGGAGAGACCCAGTACTTC. It yields the protein CSVDGLAGGGETQYF.

This clonotype was recorded many times. V usage is TRBV12-3 or TRBV12-4 and J usage is TRBJ2-5, with TRBD1 matching 9 bases. The CDR3 covers 16 residues. V lost 0 bases, J lost 2 bases, and 4 bases stayed unmatched. CDR3 nucleotide sequence: TGTGCCAGCAGTTTAGCCGGGACAGGGAAACAAGAGACCCAGTACTTC. As protein: CASSLAGTGKQETQYF.

Many counts were recorded for this clonotype. The rearrangement links TRBV7-9 to TRBJ2-5, with a possible D match to TRBD2 (5 bases). V was pared by 8 bases and J by 4 bases, with 17 bases between. CDR1 is SEHNR, CDR2 FQNEAQ, per germline (reference sequence). The CDR3 totals 14 residues. CDR3 loop: CASSPRLAGETQYF. The CDR3 nucleotides read TGTGCCAGCTCACCTCGCTTGGCGGGAGAGACCCAGTACTTC.

The chain recombines TRBV28 with TRBJ2-7; TRBD2 aligns across 12 bases. This CDR3 region has 15 residues. Germline loops: CDR1 MDHEN, CDR2 SYDVKM. The junction had 7 bases not matched to a gene; V was cut back by 6 bases and J by 4 bases. The CDR3 DNA is TGTGCCAGCAGGCGGAGACTAGCGGGAGTATACGAGCAGTACTTC. Its translation is CASRRRLAGVYEQYF.

This chain joins TRBV4-1 and TRBJ1-4; D gene uncertain. V lost 1 base and J lost 6, with 9 bases in between. Germline V gene lookup returns CDR1 MGHRA and CDR2 YSYEKL. There are 14 residues in the CDR3. The chain's CDR3 is CASSQGNADEKLFF. The CDR3 nucleotides are TGCGCCAGCAGCCAAGGGAACGCGGATGAAAAACTGTTTTTT.

This chain links TRBV3-1 with TRBJ2-7; 12 nucleotides line up with TRBD2. This CDR3 is built from 16 residues. CDR1 and CDR2 (germline): LGHDT, YNNKEL (reference sequence). J was trimmed by 1 base and V by 1 base; bases with no gene match: 2. CDR3 coding DNA: TGTGCCAGCAGCCAAGGGACTAGCGGGAATTCCTACGAGCAGTACTTC. It is translated as CASSQGTSGNSYEQYF.